A single sample gave rise to the 2 T cell receptor beta chains below, sequenced in a study of regulatory T cells in long-lasting Graves disease. Time point given: newly diagnosed GD, antithyroid drugs for less than 3 months. After RNA was extracted from PBMCs, the TCR library was made from it. Construction of TCR beta libraries relied on iRepertoire HTBI primers and on Arm-PCR targeting CDR3 regions. TCRdb reanalysed the multiplex PCR reads using MiXCR and keeps one entry per CDR3 protein. The sample shows some 600,000 distinct CDR3 sequences, roughly a sixth of them seen only once. A further study also used this sample, focusing on T cells in Graves' hyperthyroidism and ophthalmopathy.

The sequenced sample was peripheral blood mononuclear cells (PBMCs), obtained at new diagnosis, from a patient treated with antithyroid drugs. The receptor source for this set is a man younger than 35 with Graves disease.

This clonotype was seen repeatedly, ten times or more. The chain couples TRBV20-1 to TRBJ2-5; the match to TRBD2 covers 10 bases. The length of the CDR3 is 16 residues. The trim removed 0 bases at V and 1 base at J, leaving 5 bases unmatched. The germline V gene encodes CDR1 DFQATT and CDR2 SNEGSKA (reference sequence). CDR3 in amino acids: CSARDWASGSQETQYF. In DNA form, the CDR3 reads TGCAGTGCTAGAGATTGGGCTAGCGGGAGCCAAGAGACCCAGTACTTC.

This chain uses TRBV2 with TRBJ2-7; a weak D match, TRBD1 (6 bases). The V and J ends lost 10 bases and 3 bases respectively, with 16 bases between them. The CDR3 length is 13 residues. Germline V CDR1 and CDR2: SNHLY, FYNNEI. Here the CDR3 DNA reads TGTGCCACTTCGACAGGTGCCTACTACGAGCAGTACTTC. Its translation: CATSTGAYYEQYF.